These 19 T cell receptor beta chains share one sample of origin, sequenced in a study of blood T cell repertoires in COVID-19. Profiled with immunoSEQ multiplex PCR; TCRdb holds only in-frame clones, not every one. Of about 250,000 clones listed, about nine tenths were seen once; the top ten hold roughly a sixth. The sequencing input was PBMCs or T cells enriched from blood (not recorded which). These receptors were collected from a man aged 18-30 years who had recovered from COVID-19.

The table lists this clone with a few counts. This chain links TRBV18 with TRBJ2-3; tentatively, D is TRBD2 (5 bases). This CDR3 spans 18 amino acids. The germline V and J ends were trimmed by 3 bases and 1 base, with 20 bases remaining between them. Germline V gene lookup returns CDR1 KGHSH and CDR2 LQKENI. In nucleotides, the CDR3 is TGTGCCAGCTCACCGGTTCTAGTACCTTTACTAGGCACAGATACGCAGTATTTT. Protein product: CASSPVLVPLLGTDTQYF.

The V and J genes are TRBV19 and TRBJ1-5, with D unclear. V was clipped by 4 bases and J by 4 bases, with 5 bases between them. Germline assignment: CDR1 LNHDA and CDR2 SQIVND (reference sequence). This CDR3 has 12 residues. CDR3 protein: CASSTRNQPQHF. The CDR3 coding sequence is TGTGCCAGTAGTACCAGGAATCAGCCCCAGCATTTT.

The chain couples TRBV19 to TRBJ2-2; 8 positions agree with TRBD2. Unmatched junction bases numbered 6, after V lost 4 bases and J lost 2 bases. This CDR3 contains 16 residues. Germline V gene data show CDR1 as LNHDA and CDR2 as SQIVND (reference sequence). Here the CDR3 reads CASSTRLARNTGELFF. CDR3 in DNA: TGTGCCAGTAGTACCCGACTAGCGAGAAACACCGGGGAGCTGTTTTTT.

This clone has just a few counts. This chain links TRBV19 with TRBJ1-1; tentative D call: TRBD1 (6 bases). The CDR3 extends over 14 amino acids. The V gene lost 7 bases and the J gene lost 3 bases, with 15 bases spanning the gap. Germline CDR1 reads LNHDA; CDR2 reads SQIVND (reference sequence). The DNA for the CDR3 is TGTGCCAGTATAATGACCGGGGGGCACACTGAAGCTTTCTTT. Its protein is CASIMTGGHTEAFF.

The chain carries TRBV30 and TRBJ1-3; D unresolved. The germline CDR1 and CDR2 sequences are GTSNPN and SVGIG (reference sequence). V lost 4 bases and J lost 0, with 7 bases in between. This CDR3 spans 13 amino acids. The CDR3 DNA is TGTGCCTGGAAGAGGTCCTCTGGAAACACCATATATTTT. Translation gives CAWKRSSGNTIYF.

The chain links TRBV18 to TRBJ2-1, with 11 bases that match TRBD2. The CDR3 totals 16 residues. Germline CDR1 is KGHSH and CDR2 is LQKENI. J was trimmed by 2 bases and V by 3 bases; bases with no gene match: 3. The CDR3 spells CASSPRGLAAYNEQFF. The DNA of the CDR3 is TGTGCCAGCTCACCCCGGGGACTAGCGGCCTACAATGAGCAGTTCTTC.

This clone has only one observation. The CDR3 nucleotides are TGTGCCAGCAGTTTTGGGGGACTTTTTGGCTACACCTTC. This encodes CASSFGGLFGYTF. The chain joins TRBV12-3 or TRBV12-4 to TRBJ1-2, with a possible D match to TRBD1 (5 bases). V dropped 3 bases and J dropped 7 bases, with 12 bases sitting between them. The CDR3 contains 13 residues.

The genes are TRBV6-6 and TRBJ2-1, with TRBD1 identical over 7 bases. V shed 5 bases, J shed 0 bases, and the junction held 13 bases outside the gene matches. The CDR3 contains 18 residues. Germline V gene lookup returns CDR1 MNHNY and CDR2 SVGAGI (reference sequence). The CDR3 loop reads CASSRWSGTETSYNEQFF. The CDR3 DNA sequence: TGTGCCAGCAGTCGTTGGTCCGGGACAGAAACCTCCTACAATGAGCAGTTCTTC.

The V gene is TRBV5-4, the J gene TRBJ2-7; 8 positions match TRBD2. The CDR3 loop spans 15 amino acids. V gave up 4 bases and J gave up 2 bases; unmatched junction bases: 8. Germline CDR1 is SGHNT and CDR2 is YYREEE (reference sequence). CDR3 loop: CASSPDTSGTYEQYF. The DNA of the CDR3 is TGTGCCAGCAGCCCAGATACTAGCGGAACCTACGAGCAGTACTTC.

The CDR3 is CATSRPQTRYNEQFF. CDR3 nucleotides: TGTGCCACCAGCAGACCGCAGACTAGATACAATGAGCAGTTCTTC. The chain employs TRBV15 and TRBJ2-1; maybe TRBD2 (6 bases). Germline-derived CDR1 and CDR2 are LNHNV and YYDKDF (reference sequence). The CDR3 runs to 15 residues. Trimming pared 2 bases from V and 4 bases from J, leaving 12 bases between.

The genes are TRBV27 and TRBJ1-5; D unclear. Trimming left V 5 bases short and J 0 bases short, with 5 bases between. The CDR3 loop spans 13 amino acids. Germline V gene data show CDR1 as MNHEY and CDR2 as SMNVEV (reference sequence). This chain's CDR3 is CASSRDSNQPQHF. The CDR3, as DNA: TGTGCCAGCAGTAGAGATAGCAATCAGCCCCAGCATTTT.

J is TRBJ1-1 and V is TRBV6-5, with a weak D call TRBD1 (6 bases). CDR1 and CDR2 from the germline V gene are MNHEY and SVGAGI. This CDR3 has 14 residues. V dropped 8 bases and J dropped 2 bases, with 15 bases sitting between them. Here the CDR3 DNA reads TGTGCCAGCTGTAGACAGGCAGACAACACTGAAGCTTTCTTT. This gives the protein CASCRQADNTEAFF.

The chain is built from TRBV3-1 (or the pseudogene TRBV3-2) and TRBJ1-2, with TRBD1 matching 8 bases. The germline gives CDR1 LGHDT, CDR2 YNNKEL (reference sequence). The V gene end was trimmed by 4 bases and the J gene end by 4 bases; junction bases not matched to a gene: 2. The CDR3 sequence is 13 residues long. The CDR3 DNA is TGTGCCAGCAGCCCGACAGGGGTCTATGGCTACACCTTC. Its translation is CASSPTGVYGYTF.

This chain uses TRBV28 with TRBJ2-3; D possibly corresponds to TRBD2 (7 bases). The germline gives CDR1 MDHEN, CDR2 SYDVKM. The CDR3 is 19 residues long. V lost 4 bases to trimming and J lost 4 bases, with 27 bases between them. The CDR3 spells CASSSPFPAWGGWSDTQYF. The CDR3, as DNA: TGTGCCAGCAGTTCGCCATTCCCCGCATGGGGGGGCTGGTCAGATACGCAGTATTTT.

This chain uses TRBV6-2 or TRBV6-3 with TRBJ1-3, with 8 bases matching TRBD1. This CDR3 comprises 19 residues. The V gene end was trimmed by 2 bases and the J gene end by 0 bases; junction bases not matched to a gene: 12. Germline-derived CDR1 and CDR2 are MNHEY and SVGEGT. CDR3 in amino acids: CASSYPPDRGPFSGNTIYF. In DNA form, the CDR3 reads TGTGCCAGCAGTTACCCTCCCGACAGGGGCCCCTTCTCTGGAAACACCATATATTTT.

This sequence joins TRBV11-2 and TRBJ1-3, with a possible D match to TRBD1 (6 bases). CDR3 length: 13 residues. CDR1 and CDR2 from the germline V gene are SGHAT and FQNNGV. V dropped 5 bases and J dropped 8 bases, with 13 bases sitting between them. The CDR3 spells CASSRDTRDTIYF. The CDR3 DNA reads as TGTGCCAGCAGCCGGGACACTCGTGACACCATATATTTT.

This chain links TRBV12-3 or TRBV12-4 with TRBJ1-5; no clear D. Trimming took off 5 bases at V and 5 bases at J, with 10 bases between the two ends. The CDR3 length is 13 residues. CDR3 loop: CASSPGTDQPQHF. DNA for the CDR3: TGTGCCAGCAGTCCCGGTACCGATCAGCCCCAGCATTTT.

The rearrangement joins TRBV7-9 to TRBJ1-2, with TRBD1 matching 8 bases. CDR1 SEHNR and CDR2 FQNEAQ come from the germline V gene (reference sequence). The CDR3 contains 13 residues. With 3 bases clipped from V and 8 bases from J, the junction kept 5 bases outside the gene matches. The CDR3 region is CASSFDRGGGYTF. CDR3 bases: TGTGCCAGCAGCTTCGACAGGGGTGGCGGCTACACCTTC. Full variable domain (outside the CDR3, taken from reference TRBV7-9 and TRBJ1-2): DTGVSQNPRHKITKRGQNVTFRCDPISEHNRLYWYRQTLGQGPEFLTYFQNEAQLEKSRLLSDRFSAERPKGSFSTLEIQRTEQGDSAMYLCASSFDRGGGYTFGSGTRLTVV.

The V and J genes are TRBV15 and TRBJ2-1, with D perhaps TRBD2 (5 bases). There are 15 residues in the CDR3. Trimming cost V 2 bases and J 2 bases, with 10 bases left between them. From germline, CDR1 is LNHNV and CDR2 YYDKDF (reference sequence). CDR3 in DNA: TGTGCCACCAGCAGACAGACCGGGGCCTACAATGAGCAGTTCTTC. This translates into CATSRQTGAYNEQFF.